Listed here is a single T cell receptor (beta chain). This specimen comes from a study of T cell responses to AZD1222 COVID-19 vaccine. Clones were read by immunoSEQ multiplex PCR, and TCRdb kept only the in-frame ones, dropping some. The sample contains some 140,000 clones, roughly 90% of which appear only once. In germline, CDR1 is SGHTA, CDR2 FQGTGA. V was pared by 2 bases and J by 2 bases, with 1 base of the junction left unmatched. The CDR3 has 15 residues. Sequenced here: peripheral blood, sampled on day 0 of AZD1222 vaccination. The receptor was isolated from an adult in good health. This rearrangement joins TRBV7-3 to TRBJ2-1, with TRBD2 matching over 9 bases. CDR3 DNA sequence: TGTGCCAGCAGCTTAGCTAGCGGGACCTACAATGAGCAGTTCTTC. Translation: CASSLASGTYNEQFF.